This TCR beta chain derives from a study of response to subunit inactivated influenza vaccine. Germline CDR1 LGHNA, CDR2 YSLEER. The CDR3 extends over 16 amino acids. Trimming shortened V by 0 bases and J by 3 bases, and 11 bases separated the two germline ends. This clonotype showed up just a few times. In TCRdb, the RT-PCR reads were re-called with MiXCR into one record per CDR3 protein. Of some 850,000 distinct CDR3 sequences listed, approximately 17% were seen once; the top ten hold 11%. The source of this sequence is a man between 45 and 60 years old who received an inactivated influenza vaccine. The chain is built from TRBV4-3 and TRBJ2-2; D ambiguous. This sample comprised PBMCs from blood, obtained 5 days after vaccination. The CDR3 DNA is TGCGCCAGCAGCCAAGATGCCCAGTCGGACACCGGGGAGCTGTTTTTT. This gives the protein CASSQDAQSDTGELFF.